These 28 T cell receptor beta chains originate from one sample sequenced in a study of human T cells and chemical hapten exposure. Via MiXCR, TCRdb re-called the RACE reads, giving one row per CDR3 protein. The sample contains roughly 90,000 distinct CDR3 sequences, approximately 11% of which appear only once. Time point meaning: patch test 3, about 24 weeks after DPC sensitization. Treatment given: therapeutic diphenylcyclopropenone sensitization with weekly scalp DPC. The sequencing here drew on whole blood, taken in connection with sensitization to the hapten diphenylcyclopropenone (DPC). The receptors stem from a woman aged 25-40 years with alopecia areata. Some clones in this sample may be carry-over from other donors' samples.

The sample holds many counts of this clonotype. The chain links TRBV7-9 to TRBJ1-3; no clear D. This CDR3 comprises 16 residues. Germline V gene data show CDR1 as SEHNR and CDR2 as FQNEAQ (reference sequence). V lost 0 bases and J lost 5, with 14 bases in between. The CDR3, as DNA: TGTGCCAGCAGCTTAGCGGTCCAAACTCTGAGAAACACCATATATTTT. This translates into CASSLAVQTLRNTIYF.

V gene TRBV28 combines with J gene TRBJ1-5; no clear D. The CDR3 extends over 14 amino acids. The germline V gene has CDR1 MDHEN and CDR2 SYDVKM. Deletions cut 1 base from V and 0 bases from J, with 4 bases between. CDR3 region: CASSLSNSNQPQHF. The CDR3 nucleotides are TGTGCCAGCAGTTTATCTAATAGCAATCAGCCCCAGCATTTT.

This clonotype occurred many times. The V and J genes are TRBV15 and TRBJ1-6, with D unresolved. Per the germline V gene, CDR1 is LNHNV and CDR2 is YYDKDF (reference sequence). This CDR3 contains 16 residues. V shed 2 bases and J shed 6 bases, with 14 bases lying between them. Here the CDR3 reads CATSRTPGEINSPLHF. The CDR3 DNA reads TGTGCCACCAGCAGAACCCCGGGAGAGATTAATTCACCCCTCCACTTT. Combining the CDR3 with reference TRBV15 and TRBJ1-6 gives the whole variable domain DAMVIQNPRYQVTQFGKPVTLSCSQTLNHNVMYWYQQKSSQAPKLLFHYYDKDFNNEADTPDNFQSRRPNTSFCFLDIRSPGLGDTAMYLCATSRTPGEINSPLHFGNGTRLTVT.

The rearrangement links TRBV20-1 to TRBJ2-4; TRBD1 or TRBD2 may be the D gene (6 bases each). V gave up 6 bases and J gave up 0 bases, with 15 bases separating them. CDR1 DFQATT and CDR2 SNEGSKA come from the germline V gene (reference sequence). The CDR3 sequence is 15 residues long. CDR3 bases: TGCAGTGCCTCGGGGGCCTTCCGAGCCAAAAACATTCAGTACTTC. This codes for CSASGAFRAKNIQYF.

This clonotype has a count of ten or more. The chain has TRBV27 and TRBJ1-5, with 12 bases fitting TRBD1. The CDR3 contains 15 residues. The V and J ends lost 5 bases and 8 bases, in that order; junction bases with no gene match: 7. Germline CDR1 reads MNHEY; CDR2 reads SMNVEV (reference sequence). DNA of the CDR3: TGTGCCAGCAGTAAGGGACAGGGGGCCGGAGAGCCCCAGCATTTT. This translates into CASSKGQGAGEPQHF.

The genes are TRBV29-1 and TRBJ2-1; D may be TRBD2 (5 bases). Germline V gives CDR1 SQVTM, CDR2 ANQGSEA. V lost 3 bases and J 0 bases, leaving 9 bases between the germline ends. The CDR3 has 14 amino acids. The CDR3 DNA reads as TGCAGCGTTGACGACTACAGCTCCTACAATGAGCAGTTCTTC. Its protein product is CSVDDYSSYNEQFF.

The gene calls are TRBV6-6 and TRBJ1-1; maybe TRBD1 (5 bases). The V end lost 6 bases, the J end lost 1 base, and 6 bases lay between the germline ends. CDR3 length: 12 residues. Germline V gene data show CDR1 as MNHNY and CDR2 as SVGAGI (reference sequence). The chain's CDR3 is CASRTENTEAFF. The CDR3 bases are TGTGCCAGCAGGACAGAGAACACTGAAGCTTTCTTT.

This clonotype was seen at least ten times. CDR3 nucleotide sequence: TGTGCCAGCAGCTCCACTAGCGGGAGTCACAATGAGCAGTTCTTC. Its protein product is CASSSTSGSHNEQFF. The chain combines TRBV7-6 with TRBJ2-1; 11 positions match TRBD2. V lost 4 bases and J lost 5; bases outside the gene matches: 4. There are 15 residues in the CDR3. Germline V lookup: CDR1 SGHVS, CDR2 FNYEAQ.

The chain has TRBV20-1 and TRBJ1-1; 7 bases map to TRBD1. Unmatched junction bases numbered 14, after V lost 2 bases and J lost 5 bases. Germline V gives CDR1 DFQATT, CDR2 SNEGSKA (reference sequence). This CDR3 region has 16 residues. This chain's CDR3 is CSARKRQGLGLTEAFF. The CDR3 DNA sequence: TGCAGTGCTAGAAAGCGACAGGGTTTGGGGCTGACTGAAGCTTTCTTT.

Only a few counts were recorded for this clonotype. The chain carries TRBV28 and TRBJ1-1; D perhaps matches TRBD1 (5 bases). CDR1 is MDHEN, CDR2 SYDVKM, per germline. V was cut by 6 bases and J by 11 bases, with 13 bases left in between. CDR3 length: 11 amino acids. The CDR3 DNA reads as TGTGCCAGCAGGGACGGGACGCAGGCTTTCTTT. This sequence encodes CASRDGTQAFF.

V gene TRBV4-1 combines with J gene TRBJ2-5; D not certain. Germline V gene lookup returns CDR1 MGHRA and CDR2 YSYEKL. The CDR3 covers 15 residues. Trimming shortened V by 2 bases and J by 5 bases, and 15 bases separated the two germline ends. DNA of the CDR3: TGCGCCAGCAGCCAAAGGCCTGAGGTCTCGGAGACCCAGTACTTC. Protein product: CASSQRPEVSETQYF.

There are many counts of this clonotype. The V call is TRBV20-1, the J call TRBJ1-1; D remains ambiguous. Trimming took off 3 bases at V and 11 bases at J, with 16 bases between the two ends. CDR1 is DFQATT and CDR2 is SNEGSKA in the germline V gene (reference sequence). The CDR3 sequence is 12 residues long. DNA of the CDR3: TGCAGTGCTAGTCTATCATACGAAACGGCTTTCTTT. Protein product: CSASLSYETAFF.

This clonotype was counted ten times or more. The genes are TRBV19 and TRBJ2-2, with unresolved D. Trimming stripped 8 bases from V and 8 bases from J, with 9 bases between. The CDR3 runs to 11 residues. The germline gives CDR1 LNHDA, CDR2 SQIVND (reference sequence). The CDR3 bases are TGTGCCAGTTCTCCCTCTGGGGAGCTGTTTTTT. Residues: CASSPSGELFF.

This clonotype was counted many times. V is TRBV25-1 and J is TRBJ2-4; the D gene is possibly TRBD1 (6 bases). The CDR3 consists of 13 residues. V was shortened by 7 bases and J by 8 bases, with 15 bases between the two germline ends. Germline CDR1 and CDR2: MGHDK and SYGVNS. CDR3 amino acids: CASTMTGSDIQYF. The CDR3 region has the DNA TGTGCCAGCACTATGACAGGATCTGACATTCAGTACTTC.

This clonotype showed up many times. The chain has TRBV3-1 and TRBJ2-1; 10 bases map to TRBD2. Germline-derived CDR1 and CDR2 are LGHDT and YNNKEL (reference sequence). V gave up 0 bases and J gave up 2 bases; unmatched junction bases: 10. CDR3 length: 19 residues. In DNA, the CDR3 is TGTGCCAGCAGCCAAGAATCCAGCGGGGGGGCCGGTGCCTACAATGAGCAGTTCTTC. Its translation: CASSQESSGGAGAYNEQFF.

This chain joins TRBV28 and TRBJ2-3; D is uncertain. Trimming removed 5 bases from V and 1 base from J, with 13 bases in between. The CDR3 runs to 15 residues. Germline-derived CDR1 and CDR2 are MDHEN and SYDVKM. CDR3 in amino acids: CASSLLGPRTDTQYF. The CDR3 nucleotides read TGTGCCAGCAGTCTCCTAGGGCCCCGCACAGATACGCAGTATTTT.

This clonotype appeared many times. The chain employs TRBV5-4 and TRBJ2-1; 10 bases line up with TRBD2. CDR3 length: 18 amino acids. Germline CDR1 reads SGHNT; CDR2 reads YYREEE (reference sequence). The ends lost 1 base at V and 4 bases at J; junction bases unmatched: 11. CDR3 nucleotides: TGTGCCAGCAGCTTGCAGGGGTCGCCTAGCGGGAGATACAATGAGCAGTTCTTC. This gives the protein CASSLQGSPSGRYNEQFF.

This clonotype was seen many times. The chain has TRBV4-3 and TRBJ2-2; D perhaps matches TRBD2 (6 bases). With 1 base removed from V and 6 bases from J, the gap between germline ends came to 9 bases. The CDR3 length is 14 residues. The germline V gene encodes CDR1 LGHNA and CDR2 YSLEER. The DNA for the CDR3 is TGCGCCAGCAGCCAAGTGGGAGGATCCGGGGAGCTGTTTTTT. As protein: CASSQVGGSGELFF.

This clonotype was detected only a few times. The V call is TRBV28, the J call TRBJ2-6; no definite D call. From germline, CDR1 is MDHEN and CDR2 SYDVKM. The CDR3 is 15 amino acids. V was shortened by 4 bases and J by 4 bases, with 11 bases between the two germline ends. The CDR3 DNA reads TGTGCCAGCAGTTCCCCCTCTTCCGGGGCCAACGTCCTGACTTTC. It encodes CASSSPSSGANVLTF.

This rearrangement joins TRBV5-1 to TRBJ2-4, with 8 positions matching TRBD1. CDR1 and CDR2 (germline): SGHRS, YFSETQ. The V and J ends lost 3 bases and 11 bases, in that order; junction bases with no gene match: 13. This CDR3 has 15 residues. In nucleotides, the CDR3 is TGCGCCAGCAGCTCAGCTCGGACAGGGTTCCCCCTTCAGTACTTC. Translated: CASSSARTGFPLQYF.

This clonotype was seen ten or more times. CDR3 region: CASNDLGNEKLFF. The CDR3 DNA reads TGTGCCAGCAATGACTTAGGGAATGAAAAACTGTTTTTT. This chain uses TRBV12-3 or TRBV12-4 with TRBJ1-4; D gene ambiguous. The V gene lost 7 bases and the J gene lost 5 bases, with 11 bases spanning the gap. The CDR3 is 13 residues long.

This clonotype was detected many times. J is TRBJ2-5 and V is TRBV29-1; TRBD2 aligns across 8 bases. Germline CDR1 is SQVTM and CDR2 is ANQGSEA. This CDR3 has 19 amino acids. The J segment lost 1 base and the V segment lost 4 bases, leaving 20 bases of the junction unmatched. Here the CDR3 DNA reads TGCAGCGTTGGAGTCACAAGGATAGCGGGAAGGATTGCCCAAGAGACCCAGTACTTC. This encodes CSVGVTRIAGRIAQETQYF.

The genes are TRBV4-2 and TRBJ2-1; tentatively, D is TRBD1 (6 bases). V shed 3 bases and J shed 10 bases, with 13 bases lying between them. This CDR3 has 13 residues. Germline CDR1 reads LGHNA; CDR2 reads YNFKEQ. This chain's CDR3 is CASSQNRDGEQFF. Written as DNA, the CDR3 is TGTGCCAGCAGCCAGAACAGGGACGGCGAGCAGTTCTTC.

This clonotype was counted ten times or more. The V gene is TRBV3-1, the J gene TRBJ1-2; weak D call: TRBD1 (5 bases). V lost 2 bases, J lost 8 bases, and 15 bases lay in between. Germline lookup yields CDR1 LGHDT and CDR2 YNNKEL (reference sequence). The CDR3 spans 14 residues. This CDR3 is CASSQQGGADGYTF. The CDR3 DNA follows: TGTGCCAGCAGCCAACAGGGAGGTGCGGACGGCTACACCTTC.

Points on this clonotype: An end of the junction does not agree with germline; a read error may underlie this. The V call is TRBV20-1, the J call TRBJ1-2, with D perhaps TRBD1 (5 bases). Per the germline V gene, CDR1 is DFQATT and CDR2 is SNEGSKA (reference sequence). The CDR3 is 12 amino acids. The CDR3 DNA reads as TGCAGTGCTAGCCGGGACTTCTATGGCTACATCTTC. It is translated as CSASRDFYGYIF.

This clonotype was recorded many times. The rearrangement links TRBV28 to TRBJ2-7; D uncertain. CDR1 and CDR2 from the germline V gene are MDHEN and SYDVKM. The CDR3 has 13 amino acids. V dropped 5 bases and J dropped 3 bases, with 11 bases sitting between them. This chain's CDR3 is CASSPDQIYEQYF. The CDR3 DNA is TGTGCCAGCAGTCCAGACCAGATCTACGAGCAGTACTTC.

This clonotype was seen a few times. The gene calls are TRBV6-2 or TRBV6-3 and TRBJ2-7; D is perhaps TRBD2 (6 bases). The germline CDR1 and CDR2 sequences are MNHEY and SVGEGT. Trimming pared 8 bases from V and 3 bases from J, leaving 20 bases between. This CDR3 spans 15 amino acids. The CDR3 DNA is TGTGCCAGCTGGGAGGCAGACAAACCCCACTACGAGCAGTACGTC. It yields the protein CASWEADKPHYEQYV.

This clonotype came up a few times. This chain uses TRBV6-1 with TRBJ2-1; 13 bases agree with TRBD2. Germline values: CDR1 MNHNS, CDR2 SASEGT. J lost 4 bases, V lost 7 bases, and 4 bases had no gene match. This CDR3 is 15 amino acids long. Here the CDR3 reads CASMMGLAGYNEQFF. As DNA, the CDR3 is TGTGCCAGCATGATGGGACTAGCGGGGTACAATGAGCAGTTCTTC.